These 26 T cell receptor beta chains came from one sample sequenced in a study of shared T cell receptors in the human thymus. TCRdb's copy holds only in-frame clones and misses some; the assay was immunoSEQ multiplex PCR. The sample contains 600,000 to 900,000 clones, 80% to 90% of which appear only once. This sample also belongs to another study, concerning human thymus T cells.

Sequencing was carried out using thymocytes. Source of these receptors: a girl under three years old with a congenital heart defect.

The chain's CDR3 is CASSARYTQYF. The CDR3 coding sequence is TGTGCCAGCAGTGCGCGATATACGCAGTATTTT. This chain links TRBV6-5 with TRBJ2-3, with no clear D. Trimming removed 5 bases from V and 7 bases from J, with 7 bases in between. The CDR3 has 11 amino acids. CDR1 and CDR2 (germline): MNHEY, SVGAGI.

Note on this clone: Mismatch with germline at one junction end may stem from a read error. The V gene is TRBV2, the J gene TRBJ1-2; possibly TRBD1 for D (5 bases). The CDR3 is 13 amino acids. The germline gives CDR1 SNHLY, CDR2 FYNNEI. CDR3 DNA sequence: TGTGCCAGCTTTGAGTCGAAAGGGGTGGAACGAGACTTC. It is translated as CASFESKGVERDF.

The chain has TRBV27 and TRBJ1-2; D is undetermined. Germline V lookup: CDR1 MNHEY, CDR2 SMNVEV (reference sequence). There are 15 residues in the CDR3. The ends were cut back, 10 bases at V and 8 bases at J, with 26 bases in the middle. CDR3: CATRPQRLGLEGYTF. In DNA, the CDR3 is TGTGCCACCCGCCCTCAAAGGTTGGGTCTGGAGGGCTACACCTTC.

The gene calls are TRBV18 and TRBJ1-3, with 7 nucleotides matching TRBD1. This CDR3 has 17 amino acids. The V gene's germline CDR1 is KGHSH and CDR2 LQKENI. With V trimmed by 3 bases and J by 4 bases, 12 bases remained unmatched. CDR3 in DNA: TGTGCCAGCTCACCTCTTGTGACAGGGTCCGGAGGAAACACCATATATTTT. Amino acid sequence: CASSPLVTGSGGNTIYF.

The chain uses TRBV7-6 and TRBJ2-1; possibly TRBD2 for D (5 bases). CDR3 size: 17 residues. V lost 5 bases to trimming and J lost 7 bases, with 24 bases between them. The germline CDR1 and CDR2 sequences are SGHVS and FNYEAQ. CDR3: CASSPSKRVGAMNEQFF. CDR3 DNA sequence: TGTGCCAGCAGCCCTAGCAAAAGGGTCGGAGCGATGAATGAGCAGTTCTTC.

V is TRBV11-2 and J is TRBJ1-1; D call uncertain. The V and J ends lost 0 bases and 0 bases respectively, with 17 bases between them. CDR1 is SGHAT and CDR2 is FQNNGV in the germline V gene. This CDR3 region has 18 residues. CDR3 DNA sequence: TGTGCCAGCAGCTTAGATGCCCCAAAGATCCTAATGAACACTGAAGCTTTCTTT. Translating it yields CASSLDAPKILMNTEAFF.

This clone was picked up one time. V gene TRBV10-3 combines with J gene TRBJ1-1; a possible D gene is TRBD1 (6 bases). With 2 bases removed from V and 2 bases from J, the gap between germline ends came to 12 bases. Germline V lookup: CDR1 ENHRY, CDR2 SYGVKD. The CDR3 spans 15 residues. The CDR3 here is CAISEGWTVNTEAFF. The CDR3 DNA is TGTGCCATCAGTGAGGGATGGACAGTAAACACTGAAGCTTTCTTT.

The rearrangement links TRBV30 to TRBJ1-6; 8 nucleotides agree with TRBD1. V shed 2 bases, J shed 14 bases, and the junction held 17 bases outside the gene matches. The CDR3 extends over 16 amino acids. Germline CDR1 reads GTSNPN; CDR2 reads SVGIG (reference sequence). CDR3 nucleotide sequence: TGTGCCTGGAGTCCACGGACAGGGATTCTATCTCGTGCCCTCCACTTT. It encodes CAWSPRTGILSRALHF. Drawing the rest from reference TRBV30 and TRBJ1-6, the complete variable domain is SQTIHQWPATLVQPVGSPLSLECTVEGTSNPNLYWYRQAAGRGLQLLFYSVGIGQISSEVPQNLSASRPQDRQFILSSKKLLLSDSGFYLCAWSPRTGILSRALHFGNGTRLTVT.

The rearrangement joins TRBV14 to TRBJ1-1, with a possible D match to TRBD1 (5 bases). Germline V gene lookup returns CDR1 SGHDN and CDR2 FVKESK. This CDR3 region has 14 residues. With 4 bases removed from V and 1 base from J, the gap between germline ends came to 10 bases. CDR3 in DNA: TGTGCCAGCAGCCCTGCGGGACGGAACACTGAAGCTTTCTTT. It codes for CASSPAGRNTEAFF.

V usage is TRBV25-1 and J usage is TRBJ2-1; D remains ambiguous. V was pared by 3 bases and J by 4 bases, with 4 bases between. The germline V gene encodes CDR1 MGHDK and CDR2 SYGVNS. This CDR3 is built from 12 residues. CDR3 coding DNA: TGTGCCAGCAGTGATCTTTACAATGAGCAGTTCTTC. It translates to CASSDLYNEQFF.

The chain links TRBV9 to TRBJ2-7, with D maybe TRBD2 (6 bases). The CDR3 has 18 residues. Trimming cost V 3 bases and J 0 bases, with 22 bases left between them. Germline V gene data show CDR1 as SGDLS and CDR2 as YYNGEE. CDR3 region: CASSADPGLLHFSYEQYF. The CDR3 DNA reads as TGTGCCAGCAGCGCAGACCCGGGACTCCTACACTTCTCCTACGAGCAGTACTTC.

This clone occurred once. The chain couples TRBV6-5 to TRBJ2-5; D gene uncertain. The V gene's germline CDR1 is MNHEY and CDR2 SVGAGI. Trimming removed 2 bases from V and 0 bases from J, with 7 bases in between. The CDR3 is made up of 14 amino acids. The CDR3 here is CASSYTHYQETQYF. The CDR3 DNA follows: TGTGCCAGCAGTTACACTCACTACCAAGAGACCCAGTACTTC.

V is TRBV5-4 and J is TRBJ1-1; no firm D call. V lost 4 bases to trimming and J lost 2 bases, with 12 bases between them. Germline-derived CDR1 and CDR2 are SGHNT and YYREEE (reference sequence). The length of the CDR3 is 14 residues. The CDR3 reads CASSPRNGNTEAFF. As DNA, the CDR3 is TGTGCCAGCAGCCCCAGGAATGGCAACACTGAAGCTTTCTTT. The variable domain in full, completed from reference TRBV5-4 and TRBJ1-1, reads ETGVTQSPTHLIKTRGQQVTLRCSSQSGHNTVSWYQQALGQGPQFIFQYYREEENGRGNFPPRFSGLQFPNYSSELNVNALELDDSALYLCASSPRNGNTEAFFGQGTRLTVV.

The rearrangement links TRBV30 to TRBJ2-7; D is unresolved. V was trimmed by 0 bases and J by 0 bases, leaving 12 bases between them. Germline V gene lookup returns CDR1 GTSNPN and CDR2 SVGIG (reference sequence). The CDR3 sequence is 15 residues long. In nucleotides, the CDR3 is TGTGCCTGGAGTGTACACCAGTACCCCTCCTACGAGCAGTACTTC. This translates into CAWSVHQYPSYEQYF. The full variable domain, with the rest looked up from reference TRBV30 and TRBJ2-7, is SQTIHQWPATLVQPVGSPLSLECTVEGTSNPNLYWYRQAAGRGLQLLFYSVGIGQISSEVPQNLSASRPQDRQFILSSKKLLLSDSGFYLCAWSVHQYPSYEQYFGPGTRLTVT.

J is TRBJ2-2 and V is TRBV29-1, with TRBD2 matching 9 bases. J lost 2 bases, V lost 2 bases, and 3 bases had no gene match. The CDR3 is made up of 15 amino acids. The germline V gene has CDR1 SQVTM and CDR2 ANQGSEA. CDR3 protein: CSVELLAGNTGELFF. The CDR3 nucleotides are TGCAGCGTTGAACTACTAGCGGGCAACACCGGGGAGCTGTTTTTT.

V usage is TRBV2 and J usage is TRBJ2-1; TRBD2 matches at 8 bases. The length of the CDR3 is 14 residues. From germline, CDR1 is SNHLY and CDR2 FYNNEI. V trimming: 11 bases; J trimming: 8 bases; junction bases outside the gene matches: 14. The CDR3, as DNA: TGTGCCGCTGGCGGGGGGCACGGTGAGGATGAGCAGTTCTTC. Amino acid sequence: CAAGGGHGEDEQFF.

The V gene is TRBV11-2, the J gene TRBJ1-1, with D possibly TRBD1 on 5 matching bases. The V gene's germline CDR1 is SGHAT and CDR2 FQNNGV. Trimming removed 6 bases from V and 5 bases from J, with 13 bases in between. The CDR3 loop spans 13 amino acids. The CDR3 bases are TGTGCCAGCAGGACCCGGGGGGATACTGAAGCTTTCTTT. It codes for CASRTRGDTEAFF.

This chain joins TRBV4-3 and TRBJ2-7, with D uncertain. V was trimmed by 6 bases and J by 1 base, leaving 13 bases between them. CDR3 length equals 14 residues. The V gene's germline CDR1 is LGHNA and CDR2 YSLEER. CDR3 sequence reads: CASSKTSSSYEQYF. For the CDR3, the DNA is TGCGCCAGCAGTAAAACTTCTTCTTCCTACGAGCAGTACTTC.

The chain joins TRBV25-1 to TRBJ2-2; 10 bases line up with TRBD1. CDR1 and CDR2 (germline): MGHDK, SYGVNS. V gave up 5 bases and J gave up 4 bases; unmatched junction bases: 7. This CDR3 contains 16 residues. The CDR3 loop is CASSHFGQGGTGELFF. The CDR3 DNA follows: TGTGCCAGCAGTCACTTCGGACAGGGGGGCACCGGGGAGCTGTTTTTT.

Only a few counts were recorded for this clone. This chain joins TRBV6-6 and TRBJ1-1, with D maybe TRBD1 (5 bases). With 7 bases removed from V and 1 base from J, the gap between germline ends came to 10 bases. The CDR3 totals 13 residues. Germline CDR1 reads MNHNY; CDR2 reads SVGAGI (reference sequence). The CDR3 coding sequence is TGTGCCAGCACCATTACAGGGAACACTGAAGCTTTCTTT. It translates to CASTITGNTEAFF.

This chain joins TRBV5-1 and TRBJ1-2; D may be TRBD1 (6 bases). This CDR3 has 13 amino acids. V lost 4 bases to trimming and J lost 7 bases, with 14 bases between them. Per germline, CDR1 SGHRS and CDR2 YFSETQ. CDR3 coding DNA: TGCGCCAGCAGCCAGGGGAACAGTGGTGGCTACACCTTC. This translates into CASSQGNSGGYTF.

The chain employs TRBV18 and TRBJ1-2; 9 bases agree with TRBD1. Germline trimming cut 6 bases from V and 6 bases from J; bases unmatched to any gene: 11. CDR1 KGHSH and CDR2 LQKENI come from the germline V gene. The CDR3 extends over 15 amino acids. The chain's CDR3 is CASSYRDRVLDGYTF. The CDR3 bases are TGTGCCAGCTCCTACCGGGACAGGGTTTTGGATGGCTACACCTTC.

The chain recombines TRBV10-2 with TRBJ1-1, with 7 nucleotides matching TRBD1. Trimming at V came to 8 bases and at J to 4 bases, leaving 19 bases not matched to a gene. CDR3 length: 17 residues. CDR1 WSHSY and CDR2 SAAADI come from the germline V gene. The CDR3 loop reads CASDRKTQGERGTEAFF. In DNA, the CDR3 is TGCGCCAGCGACAGAAAAACTCAGGGGGAAAGGGGCACTGAAGCTTTCTTT.

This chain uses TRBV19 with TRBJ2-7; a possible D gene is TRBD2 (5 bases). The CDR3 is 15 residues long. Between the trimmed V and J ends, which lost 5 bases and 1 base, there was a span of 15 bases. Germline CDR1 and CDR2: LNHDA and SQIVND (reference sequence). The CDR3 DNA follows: TGTGCCAGTAGTCCGGACTTACTCCCGTCCTACGAGCAGTACTTC. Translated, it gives CASSPDLLPSYEQYF.

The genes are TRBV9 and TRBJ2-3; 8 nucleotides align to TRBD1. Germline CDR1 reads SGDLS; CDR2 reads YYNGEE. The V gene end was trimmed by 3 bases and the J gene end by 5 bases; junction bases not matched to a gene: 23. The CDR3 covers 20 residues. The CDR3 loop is CASSASTGEGRRDYKDTQYF. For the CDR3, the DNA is TGTGCCAGCAGCGCATCGACAGGGGAAGGTCGACGGGATTATAAAGATACGCAGTATTTT. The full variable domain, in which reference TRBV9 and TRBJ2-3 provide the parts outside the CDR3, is DSGVTQTPKHLITATGQRVTLRCSPRSGDLSVYWYQQSLDQGLQFLIQYYNGEERAKGNILERFSAQQFPDLHSELNLSSLELGDSALYFCASSASTGEGRRDYKDTQYFGPGTRLTVL.

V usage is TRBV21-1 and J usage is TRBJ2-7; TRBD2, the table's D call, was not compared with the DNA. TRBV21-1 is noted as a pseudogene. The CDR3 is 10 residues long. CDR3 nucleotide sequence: TGTGCCAGCAGCAAAGCCAGGGGAGGGTTC. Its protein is CASSKARGGF.